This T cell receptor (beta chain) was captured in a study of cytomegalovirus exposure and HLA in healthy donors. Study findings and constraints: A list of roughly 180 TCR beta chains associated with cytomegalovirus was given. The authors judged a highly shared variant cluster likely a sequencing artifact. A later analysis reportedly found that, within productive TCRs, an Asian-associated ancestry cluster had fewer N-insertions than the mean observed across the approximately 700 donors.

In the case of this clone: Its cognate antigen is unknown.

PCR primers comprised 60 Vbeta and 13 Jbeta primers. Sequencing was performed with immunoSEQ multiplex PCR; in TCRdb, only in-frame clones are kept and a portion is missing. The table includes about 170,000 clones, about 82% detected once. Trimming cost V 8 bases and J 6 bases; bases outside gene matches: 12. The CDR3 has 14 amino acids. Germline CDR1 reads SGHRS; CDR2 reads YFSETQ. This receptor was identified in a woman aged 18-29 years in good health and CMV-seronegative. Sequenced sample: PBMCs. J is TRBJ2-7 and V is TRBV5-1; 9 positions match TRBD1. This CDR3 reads CASSTTGGGFEQYF. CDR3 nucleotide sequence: TGCGCCAGTTCAACGACAGGGGGGGGTTTCGAGCAGTACTTC. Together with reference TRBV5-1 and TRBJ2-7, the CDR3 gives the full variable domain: KAGVTQTPRYLIKTRGQQVTLSCSPISGHRSVSWYQQTPGQGLQFLFEYFSETQRNKGNFPGRFSGRQFSNSRSEMNVSTLELGDSALYLCASSTTGGGFEQYFGPGTRLTVT.